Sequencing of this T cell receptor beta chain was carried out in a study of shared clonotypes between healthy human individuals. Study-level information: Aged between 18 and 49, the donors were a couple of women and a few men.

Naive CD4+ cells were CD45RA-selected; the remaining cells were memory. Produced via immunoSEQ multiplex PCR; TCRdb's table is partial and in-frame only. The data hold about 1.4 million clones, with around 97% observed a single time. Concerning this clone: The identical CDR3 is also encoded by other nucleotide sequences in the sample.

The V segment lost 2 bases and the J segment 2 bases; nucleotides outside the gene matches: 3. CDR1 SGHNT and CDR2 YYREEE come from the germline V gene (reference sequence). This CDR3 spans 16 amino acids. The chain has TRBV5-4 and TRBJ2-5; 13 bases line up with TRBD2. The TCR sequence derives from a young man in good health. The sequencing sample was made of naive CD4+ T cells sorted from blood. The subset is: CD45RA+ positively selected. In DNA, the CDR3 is TGTGCCAGCAGCTTAGTACTAGCGGGAGGGCAAGAGACCCAGTACTTC. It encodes CASSLVLAGGQETQYF.